The present TCR beta chain was sequenced within a study of T cell responses to AZD1222 COVID-19 vaccine. Overall study findings and caveats: Researchers report vaccine-associated CD4 TCRs spanning spike, with dominance at 160-218 and 743-854.

CDR3 length equals 17 residues. Trimming removed 0 bases at V and 0 bases at J, with 15 bases between. Germline V CDR1 and CDR2: SGHRS, YFSETQ. This clone has only one observation. Its specificity is not known. Profiled with immunoSEQ multiplex PCR; TCRdb holds only in-frame clones, not every one. This table holds about 120,000 clones, approximately 92% found once. The clonotype originates from an adult in good health. The rearrangement joins TRBV5-1 to TRBJ1-1; D remains unclear. The sample consisted of peripheral blood, taken on day 0 of AZD1222 vaccination. This CDR3 is CASSLGGGRMVNTEAFF. The CDR3 DNA reads as TGCGCCAGCAGCTTGGGCGGAGGCCGTATGGTGAACACTGAAGCTTTCTTT.